The 12 T cell receptor beta chains given below trace back to one sample, sequenced in a study of cytomegalovirus exposure and HLA in healthy donors. PCR employed 60 Vbeta and 13 Jbeta primers. This table comes from immunoSEQ multiplex PCR, and its TCRdb copy is limited to in-frame clones, with some not included. The table shows a few hundred thousand clones, with roughly 79% occurring only once. The sample comprised PBMCs. These receptors were obtained from a woman in her forties in good health and CMV-seronegative.

This chain joins TRBV5-1 and TRBJ2-1, with D possibly being TRBD1 (7 bases). The CDR3 runs 15 residues. Germline V lookup: CDR1 SGHRS, CDR2 YFSETQ. V was cut by 3 bases and J by 6 bases, with 16 bases left in between. The CDR3 sequence: CASSSDRVGSNEQFF. In nucleotides, the CDR3 is TGCGCCAGCAGCTCAGACAGGGTCGGGAGCAATGAGCAGTTCTTC.

The chain combines TRBV29-1 with TRBJ2-3; a possible D gene is TRBD2 (5 bases). The CDR3 is 13 residues long. The V and J ends lost 4 bases and 8 bases respectively, with 16 bases between them. The V gene's germline CDR1 is SQVTM and CDR2 ANQGSEA. The CDR3 spells CSVGDRSGGTQYF. CDR3 nucleotides: TGCAGCGTTGGAGACCGCTCAGGAGGTACGCAGTATTTT.

This chain joins TRBV19 and TRBJ1-6; 9 bases agree with TRBD1. The germline gives CDR1 LNHDA, CDR2 SQIVND (reference sequence). This CDR3 has 15 residues. Trimming removed 5 bases from V and 7 bases from J; junction bases left unmatched: 6. In nucleotides, the CDR3 is TGTGCCAGTAGTGCCAGACAGGGGGACAATTCACCCCTCCACTTT. The encoded protein is CASSARQGDNSPLHF.

The chain has TRBV10-3 and TRBJ1-5; tentative D call: TRBD1 (6 bases). Trimming removed 3 bases from V and 6 bases from J, with 6 bases in between. Germline V CDR1 and CDR2: ENHRY, SYGVKD. The CDR3 is made up of 12 amino acids. CDR3 nucleotides: TGTGCCATCAGTGAAGGGGGTCAGCCCCAGCATTTT. Protein product: CAISEGGQPQHF.

This chain joins TRBV6-5 and TRBJ1-3; D is ambiguous. This CDR3 is built from 15 residues. Germline assignment: CDR1 MNHEY and CDR2 SVGAGI. V was trimmed by 0 bases and J by 4 bases, leaving 10 bases between them. The CDR3 nucleotides are TGTGCCAGCAGTTACTCCGGCGGAAAAGGAAACACCATATATTTT. Its protein product is CASSYSGGKGNTIYF.

The chain combines TRBV7-9 with TRBJ2-2; 10 nucleotides match TRBD1. Germline CDR1 SEHNR, CDR2 FQNEAQ (reference sequence). This CDR3 region has 15 residues. V lost 6 bases, J lost 5 bases, and 6 bases stayed unmatched. The CDR3 loop reads CASRTGQGLTGELFF. The CDR3 DNA is TGTGCCAGCAGAACGGGACAGGGGTTAACCGGGGAGCTGTTTTTT. The entire variable domain, with the rest obtained from reference TRBV7-9 and TRBJ2-2, is as follows: DTGVSQNPRHKITKRGQNVTFRCDPISEHNRLYWYRQTLGQGPEFLTYFQNEAQLEKSRLLSDRFSAERPKGSFSTLEIQRTEQGDSAMYLCASRTGQGLTGELFFGEGSRLTVL.

This clone showed up just once. V gene TRBV7-2 combines with J gene TRBJ2-5; a weak D match, TRBD2 (6 bases). This CDR3 region has 14 residues. CDR1 and CDR2 (germline): SGHTA, FQGNSA. V shed 4 bases and J shed 1 base, with 10 bases lying between them. CDR3 protein: CASSYGGSQETQYF. The CDR3, as DNA: TGTGCCAGCAGCTATGGGGGGTCCCAAGAGACCCAGTACTTC.

V and J are TRBV13 and TRBJ1-1, with D perhaps matching TRBD1 (5 bases). The CDR3 length is 14 residues. Germline lookup yields CDR1 PRHDT and CDR2 FYEKMQ (reference sequence). With 2 bases removed from V and 3 bases from J, the gap between germline ends came to 10 bases. In nucleotides, the CDR3 is TGTGCCAGCAGCTTAAGGGGCGGAGACACTGAAGCTTTCTTT. Amino acids: CASSLRGGDTEAFF.

This chain uses TRBV7-2 with TRBJ1-1; D remains ambiguous. Trimming shortened V by 3 bases and J by 5 bases, and 13 bases separated the two germline ends. Germline lookup yields CDR1 SGHTA and CDR2 FQGNSA. The CDR3 is 14 residues long. The CDR3 sequence: CASSFIRGETEAFF. The CDR3 region has the DNA TGTGCCAGCAGCTTCATAAGAGGTGAGACTGAAGCTTTCTTT.

This clone was found a few times. The CDR3 coding sequence is TGTGCCAGCAGCTTAGAGCGGGGGGCCTTTACAGATACGCAGTATTTT. This translates into CASSLERGAFTDTQYF. The genes are TRBV7-2 and TRBJ2-3, with 9 bases aligning to TRBD2. The CDR3 contains 16 residues. CDR1 and CDR2 (germline): SGHTA, FQGNSA. Trimming removed 1 base from V and 3 bases from J; junction bases left unmatched: 5. Supplemented by reference TRBV7-2 and TRBJ2-3, the full variable domain reads GAGVSQSPSNKVTEKGKDVELRCDPISGHTALYWYRQSLGQGLEFLIYFQGNSAPDKSGLPSDRFSAERTGGSVSTLTIQRTQQEDSAVYLCASSLERGAFTDTQYFGPGTRLTVL.

Here the CDR3 reads CASSEPGQGARGYTF. CDR3 DNA sequence: TGTGCCAGCAGTGAACCGGGACAGGGGGCGCGGGGCTACACCTTC. The rearrangement uses TRBV27 and TRBJ1-2, with 12 bases aligning to TRBD1. Trimming at V came to 5 bases and at J to 8 bases, leaving 9 bases not matched to a gene. This CDR3 region has 15 residues. CDR1 and CDR2 from the germline V gene are MNHEY and SMNVEV (reference sequence).

Ten or more counts support this clone. This sequence joins TRBV29-1 and TRBJ1-2; tentatively, D is TRBD1 (6 bases). V was clipped by 6 bases and J by 8 bases, with 10 bases between them. The length of the CDR3 is 10 residues. Germline CDR1 SQVTM, CDR2 ANQGSEA. CDR3 sequence reads: CSVRDNGYTF. In DNA form, the CDR3 reads TGCAGCGTCCGGGACAACGGCTACACCTTC.